This T cell receptor (beta chain) was observed in a study of blood T cell repertoires in COVID-19. On the study more broadly: Sources were T cells, B-cell-depleted T cells, or PBMCs; the material itself was cDNA or gDNA.

The authors' processing: Amplifying reference gene primers gave estimates of nucleated cell counts. Generated by immunoSEQ multiplex PCR, the TCRdb table keeps only in-frame clones and is missing some. The V and J calls and clone size come from that table; D and trimming were worked out from the DNA. In the table there are 450,000 to 500,000 clones, 80% to 90% of which are singletons. The CDR3 length is 12 residues. Per the germline V gene, CDR1 is MNHEY and CDR2 is SVGEGT. Trimming took 4 bases from V and 7 from J, leaving 11 bases between them. The TCR comes from a human donor in a cohort sampled during active COVID-19. The rearrangement uses TRBV6-2 or TRBV6-3 and TRBJ2-7; no clear D gene. Sequencing was carried out using peripheral blood. CDR3 sequence reads: CASSSYLREQYF. The DNA for the CDR3 is TGTGCCAGCAGTTCCTATTTGAGGGAGCAGTACTTC.